Many counts were recorded for the clone carrying this TCR beta chain. The antigen is not known. This sample is part of a study of HIV-infected children after antiretroviral therapy interruption. Across the whole study: All children had CD4+ count above 500 and viral load below 50 copies/ml. Most participating children were previously exposed to EBV and CMV.

RNA-based 3' RACE libraries used unique molecular identifiers. Each CDR3 protein is one row after TCRdb ran MiXCR on the 3' RACE reads. Of about 89,000 distinct CDR3 sequences listed, 6% to 8.5% are singletons. The CDR3 contains 14 residues. Deletions cut 5 bases from V and 4 bases from J, with 15 bases between. The V gene's germline CDR1 is SGDLS and CDR2 YYNGEE. The treatment: PENTA 11 planned treatment interruption arm or continuous ART arm. Study findings and constraints: Naive CD4+ Gini coefficient rose by interruption end, suggesting clonal expansion. The CD45RA+ naive sort may contain some EMRA or stem memory cells.

Sequences were derived from CD45RA+ CD4+ T cells from PBMCs, pooled from several time points, sampled from a donor given antiretroviral therapy, either interrupted or continuous. Regarding subset: naive CD4+ CD45RA+ CD45RO- T cells. The chain has TRBV9 and TRBJ1-2; D remains ambiguous. The TCR comes from a pool of human donors with HIV. The DNA of the CDR3 is TGTGCCAGCAGTAGCTGGCGGCGATCCTATGGCTACACCTTC. This gives the protein CASSSWRRSYGYTF.